The rows below give T cell receptor beta chains drawn from one sample of a study of shared clonotypes between healthy human individuals. The table came from immunoSEQ multiplex PCR; TCRdb's copy has only in-frame clones and leaves some out. The sample records roughly 1,100,000 clones, under 80% being singletons. Sequencing was done on a sample of memory CD4+ T cells sorted from blood. These receptors all come from a man in his late teens or twenties in good health. The CDR3 runs from the conserved cysteine through the conserved F or W. D genes are given only for firm matches. The size field is filled for only some rows; it gives once, few, many or a size class.

D gene: -
V gene: TRBV19
J gene: TRBJ2-1
clone size: -
CDR3 protein: CASSIIRDTYHNEQFF
CDR3 DNA: TGTGCCAGTAGTATAATCCGGGATACATACCACAATGAGCAGTTCTTC

D gene: -
V gene: TRBV30
J gene: TRBJ1-2
clone size: -
CDR3 protein: CAWRTPHRTYGYTF
CDR3 DNA: TGTGCCTGGAGGACCCCCCACCGGACTTATGGCTACACCTTC

D gene: -
V gene: TRBV6-5
J gene: TRBJ1-6
clone size: -
CDR3 protein: CASSRLSSYNSPLHF
CDR3 DNA: TGTGCCAGCAGTAGACTTAGCTCCTATAATTCACCCCTCCACTTT

D gene: -
V gene: TRBV29-1
J gene: TRBJ1-1
clone size: -
CDR3 protein: CSVDGPSGPLNTEAFF
CDR3 DNA: TGCAGCGTTGACGGACCCTCTGGGCCACTGAACACTGAAGCTTTCTTT

D gene: TRBD2
V gene: TRBV5-1
J gene: TRBJ2-1
clone size: -
CDR3 protein: CASSLASGPSYNEQFF
CDR3 DNA: TGCGCCAGCAGCTTGGCTAGCGGACCTTCCTACAATGAGCAGTTCTTC

D gene: TRBD1
V gene: TRBV7-6
J gene: TRBJ1-5
clone size: few
CDR3 protein: CASSLGVGQGRQPQHF
CDR3 DNA: TGTGCCAGCAGCTTAGGTGTCGGACAGGGAAGACAGCCCCAGCATTTT

D gene: TRBD1
V gene: TRBV10-3
J gene: TRBJ2-7
clone size: -
CDR3 protein: CAISESGQGEQYF
CDR3 DNA: TGTGCCATCAGTGAGTCGGGACAGGGAGAGCAGTACTTC

D gene: -
V gene: TRBV18
J gene: TRBJ2-7
clone size: -
CDR3 protein: CASSPSEGPYEQYF
CDR3 DNA: TGTGCCAGCTCACCGTCCGAGGGGCCGTACGAGCAGTACTTC

D gene: -
V gene: TRBV6-6
J gene: TRBJ2-3
clone size: few
CDR3 protein: CASSYSTVFTDTQYF
CDR3 DNA: TGTGCCAGCAGTTACTCGACGGTGTTCACAGATACGCAGTATTTT

D gene: -
V gene: TRBV5-1
J gene: TRBJ2-5
clone size: -
CDR3 protein: CASSLEGQGQETQYF
CDR3 DNA: TGCGCCAGCAGCTTGGAAGGGCAAGGGCAAGAGACCCAGTACTTC

D gene: TRBD1
V gene: TRBV27
J gene: TRBJ2-5
clone size: -
CDR3 protein: CASKRTGEETQYF
CDR3 DNA: TGTGCCAGCAAACGGACAGGGGAAGAGACCCAGTACTTC

D gene: -
V gene: TRBV6-1
J gene: TRBJ2-7
clone size: -
CDR3 protein: CASSERGYEQYF
CDR3 DNA: TGTGCCAGCAGTGAAAGGGGCTACGAGCAGTACTTC

D gene: TRBD1
V gene: TRBV7-8
J gene: TRBJ2-4
clone size: few
CDR3 protein: CASSLESQGGGKNIQYF
CDR3 DNA: TGTGCCAGCAGCTTAGAATCACAGGGGGGAGGTAAAAACATTCAGTACTTC

D gene: -
V gene: TRBV4-1
J gene: TRBJ2-5
clone size: -
CDR3 protein: CASSQENPQETQYF
CDR3 DNA: TGCGCCAGCAGCCAAGAGAACCCACAAGAGACCCAGTACTTC

D gene: -
V gene: TRBV6-5
J gene: TRBJ2-7
clone size: -
CDR3 protein: CASTGDSYEQYF
CDR3 DNA: TGTGCCAGCACCGGGGACTCCTACGAGCAGTACTTC

D gene: TRBD1
V gene: TRBV6-5
J gene: TRBJ2-7
clone size: -
CDR3 protein: CASAGGRYGSQYF
CDR3 DNA: TGTGCCAGCGCAGGGGGCCGCTACGGGTCGCAGTACTTC

D gene: TRBD2
V gene: TRBV7-9
J gene: TRBJ2-1
clone size: once
CDR3 protein: CASSARSSGRLNEQFF
CDR3 DNA: TGTGCCAGCAGCGCCCGCTCTAGCGGGAGATTGAATGAGCAGTTCTTC

D gene: TRBD2
V gene: TRBV5-4
J gene: TRBJ2-3
clone size: -
CDR3 protein: CASSLGKGTSGTDTQYF
CDR3 DNA: TGTGCCAGCAGCTTGGGGAAAGGGACTAGCGGCACAGATACGCAGTATTTT

D gene: -
V gene: TRBV5-4
J gene: TRBJ2-1
clone size: -
CDR3 protein: CASSRSSGRTARDEQFF
CDR3 DNA: TGTGCCAGCAGCCGATCATCGGGGCGGACGGCCCGCGATGAGCAGTTCTTC

D gene: -
V gene: TRBV30
J gene: TRBJ1-2
clone size: -
CDR3 protein: CAWKSGGGNYGYTF
CDR3 DNA: TGTGCCTGGAAATCGGGGGGAGGAAACTATGGCTACACCTTC

D gene: -
V gene: TRBV10-1
J gene: TRBJ2-5
clone size: -
CDR3 protein: CASSEATSQETQYF
CDR3 DNA: TGCGCCAGCAGTGAAGCCACTAGCCAAGAGACCCAGTACTTC

D gene: -
V gene: TRBV23-1
J gene: TRBJ2-7
clone size: -
CDR3 protein: CASSQSQGSSYEQYF
CDR3 DNA: TGCGCCAGCAGTCAATCGCAGGGGAGCTCCTACGAGCAGTACTTC

D gene: -
V gene: TRBV4-1
J gene: TRBJ1-4
clone size: -
CDR3 protein: CASTPDRVPNEKLFF
CDR3 DNA: TGCGCCAGCACCCCCGACCGGGTCCCTAATGAAAAACTGTTTTTT

D gene: -
V gene: TRBV18
J gene: TRBJ2-3
clone size: few
CDR3 protein: CASSPLKLRDTQYF
CDR3 DNA: TGTGCCAGCTCACCTCTAAAATTGAGGGATACGCAGTATTTT

D gene: -
V gene: TRBV19
J gene: TRBJ2-5
clone size: once
CDR3 protein: CASSPRGGYQETQYF
CDR3 DNA: TGTGCCAGTAGTCCCCGGGGTGGGTACCAAGAGACCCAGTACTTC

D gene: TRBD2
V gene: TRBV4-2
J gene: TRBJ2-1
clone size: -
CDR3 protein: CASKASGYNEQFF
CDR3 DNA: TGTGCCAGCAAGGCTAGCGGGTACAATGAGCAGTTCTTC

D gene: -
V gene: TRBV7-2
J gene: TRBJ2-7
clone size: -
CDR3 protein: CASSLQGFEQYF
CDR3 DNA: TGTGCCAGCAGCTTGCAGGGTTTCGAGCAGTACTTC

D gene: -
V gene: TRBV2
J gene: TRBJ2-1
clone size: -
CDR3 protein: CASKGSYNEQFF
CDR3 DNA: TGTGCCAGCAAGGGGTCATACAATGAGCAGTTCTTC

D gene: -
V gene: TRBV19
J gene: TRBJ1-3
clone size: -
CDR3 protein: CASSIPGNTIYF
CDR3 DNA: TGTGCCAGTAGTATCCCGGGAAACACCATATATTTT

D gene: -
V gene: TRBV11-3
J gene: TRBJ2-7
clone size: -
CDR3 protein: CASSQLQGTEQYF
CDR3 DNA: TGTGCCAGCAGCCAACTACAGGGAACCGAGCAGTACTTC

D gene: -
V gene: TRBV2
J gene: TRBJ2-7
clone size: -
CDR3 protein: CASRLASYEQYF
CDR3 DNA: TGTGCCAGCAGACTGGCTTCCTACGAGCAGTACTTC

D gene: TRBD1
V gene: TRBV18
J gene: TRBJ2-1
clone size: -
CDR3 protein: CASSDRAGNEQFF
CDR3 DNA: TGTGCCAGCTCGGACAGGGCGGGGAATGAGCAGTTCTTC

D gene: -
V gene: TRBV5-1
J gene: TRBJ2-3
clone size: -
CDR3 protein: CASSTGYSDTQYF
CDR3 DNA: TGCGCCAGCAGTACAGGGTACTCAGATACGCAGTATTTT

D gene: TRBD1
V gene: TRBV27
J gene: TRBJ2-2
clone size: -
CDR3 protein: CASTRDRVASNTGELFF
CDR3 DNA: TGTGCCAGCACCCGGGACAGGGTAGCTTCGAACACCGGGGAGCTGTTTTTT

D gene: TRBD2
V gene: TRBV28
J gene: TRBJ2-2
clone size: -
CDR3 protein: CASSRGGSGELFF
CDR3 DNA: TGTGCCAGCAGCCGCGGGGGGTCCGGGGAGCTGTTTTTT

D gene: -
V gene: TRBV6-6
J gene: TRBJ1-2
clone size: -
CDR3 protein: CASSEGQAYGYTF
CDR3 DNA: TGTGCCAGCAGTGAGGGCCAAGCCTATGGCTACACCTTC

D gene: TRBD1
V gene: TRBV7-9
J gene: TRBJ1-2
clone size: -
CDR3 protein: CASSPSGQDNYGYTF
CDR3 DNA: TGTGCCAGCAGCCCGTCGGGACAGGATAACTATGGCTACACCTTC

D gene: -
V gene: TRBV6-1
J gene: TRBJ1-6
clone size: few
CDR3 protein: CASRPREGNSPLHF
CDR3 DNA: TGTGCCAGCAGGCCCAGGGAAGGTAATTCACCCCTCCACTTT

D gene: -
V gene: TRBV29-1
J gene: TRBJ2-1
clone size: -
CDR3 protein: CSVRARINEQFF
CDR3 DNA: TGCAGCGTTAGGGCTCGAATCAATGAGCAGTTCTTC

D gene: -
V gene: TRBV5-4
J gene: TRBJ1-5
clone size: -
CDR3 protein: CASSLAGANNQPQHF
CDR3 DNA: TGTGCCAGCAGCTTGGCGGGGGCAAACAATCAGCCCCAGCATTTT

D gene: TRBD1
V gene: TRBV9
J gene: TRBJ1-1
clone size: -
CDR3 protein: CASSAHRGTEAFF
CDR3 DNA: TGTGCCAGCAGCGCGCACAGGGGCACTGAAGCTTTCTTT

D gene: TRBD2
V gene: TRBV7-2
J gene: TRBJ2-3
clone size: -
CDR3 protein: CASSPSGGRTDTQYF
CDR3 DNA: TGTGCCAGCAGCCCAAGCGGGGGAAGGACAGATACGCAGTATTTT

D gene: -
V gene: TRBV2
J gene: TRBJ1-1
clone size: few
CDR3 protein: CASRQLSEAFF
CDR3 DNA: TGTGCCAGCAGACAGCTCTCTGAAGCTTTCTTT

D gene: TRBD1
V gene: TRBV6-1
J gene: TRBJ1-1
clone size: -
CDR3 protein: CASRRGHGTEAFF
CDR3 DNA: TGTGCCAGCAGGAGGGGGCACGGCACTGAAGCTTTCTTT

D gene: -
V gene: TRBV6-6
J gene: TRBJ1-6
clone size: -
CDR3 protein: CASSYTGTNSPLHF
CDR3 DNA: TGTGCCAGCAGTTACACAGGGACTAATTCACCCCTCCACTTT

D gene: TRBD1
V gene: TRBV6-1
J gene: TRBJ2-1
clone size: -
CDR3 protein: CASSERDRAYNEQFF
CDR3 DNA: TGTGCCAGCAGTGAACGGGACAGGGCTTACAATGAGCAGTTCTTC

D gene: -
V gene: TRBV21-1
J gene: TRBJ2-7
clone size: once
CDR3 protein: CASSAGTGFYPSSYEQYF
CDR3 DNA: TGTGCCAGCAGCGCCGGGACAGGGTTTTACCCGAGCTCCTACGAGCAGTACTTC

D gene: -
V gene: TRBV28
J gene: TRBJ1-6
clone size: -
CDR3 protein: CASRLTQGYNSPLHF
CDR3 DNA: TGTGCCAGCAGACTGACACAGGGTTATAATTCACCCCTCCACTTT

D gene: -
V gene: TRBV6-1
J gene: TRBJ1-6
clone size: few
CDR3 protein: CASSEDRVSHSPLHF
CDR3 DNA: TGTGCCAGCAGTGAAGACAGGGTTTCACATTCACCCCTCCACTTT

D gene: TRBD2
V gene: TRBV19
J gene: TRBJ2-1
clone size: -
CDR3 protein: CASSMGGLGRYNEQFF
CDR3 DNA: TGTGCCAGTAGTATGGGGGGACTCGGGAGGTACAATGAGCAGTTCTTC

D gene: -
V gene: TRBV7-9
J gene: TRBJ2-3
clone size: -
CDR3 protein: CASSPQGVTDTQYF
CDR3 DNA: TGTGCCAGCAGCCCACAAGGGGTAACGGATACGCAGTATTTT

D gene: -
V gene: TRBV2
J gene: TRBJ1-6
clone size: -
CDR3 protein: CASSKEANSPLHF
CDR3 DNA: TGTGCCAGCAGCAAGGAGGCTAATTCACCCCTCCACTTT

D gene: -
V gene: TRBV6-5
J gene: TRBJ2-3
clone size: -
CDR3 protein: CASSSVAVWRTDTQYF
CDR3 DNA: TGTGCCAGCAGTTCCGTAGCGGTTTGGCGGACAGATACGCAGTATTTT

D gene: TRBD1
V gene: TRBV5-1
J gene: TRBJ1-4
clone size: -
CDR3 protein: CASRLHGTGDEKLFF
CDR3 DNA: TGCGCCAGCAGGTTGCATGGGACAGGGGACGAAAAACTGTTTTTT

D gene: -
V gene: TRBV5-4
J gene: TRBJ2-2
clone size: -
CDR3 protein: CASSLDPLRVNTGELFF
CDR3 DNA: TGTGCCAGCAGCTTGGATCCATTACGGGTGAACACCGGGGAGCTGTTTTTT

D gene: TRBD2
V gene: TRBV7-3
J gene: TRBJ2-1
clone size: -
CDR3 protein: CASSLGGGLYNEQFF
CDR3 DNA: TGTGCCAGCAGCTTAGGCGGGGGGCTCTACAATGAGCAGTTCTTC

D gene: -
V gene: TRBV7-2
J gene: TRBJ1-6
clone size: -
CDR3 protein: CASSRTGKPSNSPLHF
CDR3 DNA: TGTGCCAGCAGCCGCACAGGGAAACCCTCGAATTCACCCCTCCACTTT

D gene: -
V gene: TRBV6-1
J gene: TRBJ2-7
clone size: many
CDR3 protein: CASSQSSYEQYF
CDR3 DNA: TGTGCCAGCAGCCAGAGCTCCTACGAGCAGTACTTC

D gene: TRBD1
V gene: TRBV5-6
J gene: TRBJ1-6
clone size: -
CDR3 protein: CASSLTGGYNSPLHF
CDR3 DNA: TGTGCCAGCAGCTTGACAGGGGGCTATAATTCACCCCTCCACTTT

D gene: -
V gene: TRBV28
J gene: TRBJ2-4
clone size: -
CDR3 protein: CASSLLSGSGTLAKNIQYF
CDR3 DNA: TGTGCCAGCTCCCTTCTGTCCGGGTCGGGTACCTTAGCCAAAAACATTCAGTACTTC